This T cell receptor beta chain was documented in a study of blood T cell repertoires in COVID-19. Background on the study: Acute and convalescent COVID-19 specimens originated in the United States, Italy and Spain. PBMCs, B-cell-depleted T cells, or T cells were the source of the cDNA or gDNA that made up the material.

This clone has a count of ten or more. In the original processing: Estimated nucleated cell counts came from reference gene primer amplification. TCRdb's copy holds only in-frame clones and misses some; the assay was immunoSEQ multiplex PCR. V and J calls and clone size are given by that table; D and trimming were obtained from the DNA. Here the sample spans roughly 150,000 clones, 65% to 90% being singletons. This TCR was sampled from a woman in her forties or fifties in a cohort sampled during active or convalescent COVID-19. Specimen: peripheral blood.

CDR3 nucleotide sequence: TGTGCCAGCAGTGATAAATACTTTATGAACACTGAAGCTTTCTTT. This codes for CASSDKYFMNTEAFF. The chain carries TRBV6-1 and TRBJ1-1; D gene ambiguous. Trimming removed 3 bases from V and 0 bases from J, with 11 bases in between. The germline V gene has CDR1 MNHNS and CDR2 SASEGT. The CDR3 length is 15 residues.